These T cell receptor beta chains were read from a single sample in a study of blood T cell repertoires in COVID-19. Generated by immunoSEQ multiplex PCR, the TCRdb table keeps only in-frame clones and is missing some. The sample has around 200,000 clones; about 86% are singletons. What was sequenced was peripheral blood. The origin of the receptors is a man in his fifties or sixties with active or convalescent COVID-19. Each CDR3 is given with its conserved first and last residue. A D gene is named only where the DNA matches it firmly. A clone size is listed for some rows: how often the clone was seen (once, few, many), or a class if it is expanded.

CASSLFVRGVQETQYF | TGTGCCAGCAGCTTATTTGTTCGGGGGGTACAAGAGACCCAGTACTTC | . | TRBV7-8 | TRBD2 | TRBJ2-5 | 16
CASSWGDWGSGNTIYF | TGCGCCAGCAGCTGGGGCGATTGGGGAAGTGGAAACACCATATATTTT | . | TRBV5-1 | . | TRBJ1-3 | 16
CATARGRNYEQYF | TGTGCCACAGCTAGGGGGCGTAACTACGAGCAGTACTTC | . | TRBV2 | TRBD1 | TRBJ2-7 | 13
CASKRGTGSYNEQFF | TGTGCCAGCAAAAGGGGGACAGGGTCCTACAATGAGCAGTTCTTC | . | TRBV6-5 | TRBD1 | TRBJ2-1 | 15
CASSLERVDYGYTF | TGCGCCAGCAGCTTGGAGAGGGTCGACTATGGCTACACCTTC | few | TRBV5-1 | . | TRBJ1-2 | 14
CASRQGGQPQHF | TGTGCCAGTCGACAGGGCGGTCAGCCCCAGCATTTT | . | TRBV6-5 | TRBD1 | TRBJ1-5 | 12
CASSLLQSTDTQYF | TGTGCCAGCAGCTTACTACAGAGCACAGATACGCAGTATTTT | . | TRBV13 | . | TRBJ2-3 | 14
CASSTGQNTEAFF | TGTGCCAGCAGCACAGGACAGAACACTGAAGCTTTCTTT | . | TRBV7-3 | . | TRBJ1-1 | 13
CASSSNSGGSETQYF | TGTGCCAGCAGTTCTAATAGCGGGGGGTCCGAGACCCAGTACTTC | . | TRBV7-9 | TRBD2 | TRBJ2-5 | 15
CASSPVRGPTEAFF | TGTGCCAGCTCACCTGTTAGGGGGCCCACTGAAGCTTTCTTT | . | TRBV18 | TRBD1 | TRBJ1-1 | 14
CASSLDGAQPYGYTF | TGCGCCAGCAGCTTGGATGGGGCACAGCCCTATGGCTACACCTTC | . | TRBV5-1 | . | TRBJ1-2 | 15
CASSLGRGAKNIQYF | TGTGCCAGCAGTTTAGGAAGGGGAGCCAAAAACATTCAGTACTTC | . | TRBV28 | . | TRBJ2-4 | 15
CASSQGRGGGNEQFF | TGTGCCAGCAGCCAAGGGCGGGGGGGCGGTAATGAGCAGTTCTTC | . | TRBV4-2 | TRBD2 | TRBJ2-1 | 15
CASTGGGYMNTEAFF | TGTGCCAGCACCGGAGGGGGCTACATGAACACTGAAGCTTTCTTT | . | TRBV7-9 | TRBD1 | TRBJ1-1 | 15
CASSYSSEQYF | TGTGCCAGCAGTTACTCGAGCGAGCAGTACTTC | . | TRBV6-2/TRBV6-3 | . | TRBJ2-7 | 11
CASSPSGLRGDSPLHF | TGTGCCAGCAGCCCCTCCGGGCTCCGGGGGGATTCACCCCTCCACTTT | . | TRBV14 | . | TRBJ1-6 | 16
CASSLEGQPSTDTQYF | TGCGCCAGCAGCTTGGAAGGACAGCCTAGCACAGATACGCAGTATTTT | . | TRBV5-1 | . | TRBJ2-3 | 16
CASSGGLAGDYEQFF | TGTGCCAGCAGCGGGGGACTAGCGGGGGACTATGAGCAGTTCTTC | . | TRBV5-4 | TRBD2 | TRBJ2-1 | 15
CASSLDPRANTGELFF | TGCGCCAGCAGCTTGGATCCAAGAGCGAACACCGGGGAGCTGTTTTTT | . | TRBV5-1 | . | TRBJ2-2 | 16
CASSAGQGSSGNTIYF | TGTGCCAGCAGTGCGGGACAGGGGAGCTCTGGAAACACCATATATTTT | . | TRBV6-1 | TRBD1 | TRBJ1-3 | 16
CASSLSPQGASSPLHF | TGTGCCAGCAGTCTCTCTCCTCAGGGTGCGTCTTCACCCCTCCACTTT | . | TRBV27 | . | TRBJ1-6 | 16
CASSPRLVTGELFF | TGTGCCAGCAGCCCGCGATTAGTCACCGGGGAGCTGTTTTTT | . | TRBV5-6 | . | TRBJ2-2 | 14
CASSQAGGPEGTGELFF | TGTGCCAGCAGCCAAGCGGGGGGGCCTGAGGGCACCGGGGAGCTGTTTTTT | . | TRBV14 | TRBD2 | TRBJ2-2 | 17
CASSGDRAQHF | TGTGCCAGCAGCGGCGACAGGGCGCAACATTTT | . | TRBV7-9 | TRBD1 | TRBJ1-3 | 11
CASTLRGQGGNTIYF | TGTGCCAGCACCCTGCGAGGACAGGGCGGAAACACCATATATTTT | . | TRBV28 | TRBD1 | TRBJ1-3 | 15
CASSVGLAGVGRETQYF | TGTGCCAGCAGTGTGGGACTAGCGGGGGTCGGGAGAGAGACCCAGTACTTC | . | TRBV2 | TRBD2 | TRBJ2-5 | 17
CASSKGGRNQPQHF | TGTGCCAGCAGCAAAGGGGGCAGAAATCAGCCCCAGCATTTT | . | TRBV21-1 | . | TRBJ1-5 | 14
CASSFPGRSTDTQYF | TGTGCCAGCAGCTTCCCGGGGAGAAGCACAGATACGCAGTATTTT | . | TRBV5-4 | . | TRBJ2-3 | 15
CASNRGYDQPQHF | TGTGCCAGCAACAGGGGTTACGATCAGCCCCAGCATTTT | . | TRBV19 | TRBD1 | TRBJ1-5 | 13
CASSQEGRSVYGYTF | TGTGCCAGCAGCCAAGAGGGCAGATCAGTCTATGGCTACACCTTC | . | TRBV3-1/TRBV3-2 | . | TRBJ1-2 | 15
CASGDRSHEQYF | TGTGCCAGCGGAGACAGGAGCCACGAGCAGTACTTC | . | TRBV6-7 | . | TRBJ2-7 | 12
CASSLGQENYGYTF | TGTGCCAGCAGTTTGGGACAGGAGAACTATGGCTACACCTTC | . | TRBV28 | TRBD1 | TRBJ1-2 | 14
CAISGDRESFF | TGTGCCATCAGTGGGGACAGGGAATCCTTCTTT | . | TRBV10-3 | TRBD1 | TRBJ1-1 | 11
CAISGAGVSGANVLTF | TGTGCCATCAGTGGTGCGGGGGTCTCTGGGGCCAACGTCCTGACTTTC | few | TRBV10-3 | TRBD2 | TRBJ2-6 | 16
CATMGRGLDTQYF | TGTGCCACCATGGGCAGGGGGTTGGATACGCAGTATTTT | . | TRBV24-1 | TRBD1 | TRBJ2-3 | 13
CASSKTRTGGTEAFF | TGTGCCAGCAGCAAGACCCGGACGGGAGGGACTGAAGCTTTCTTT | . | TRBV6-5 | . | TRBJ1-1 | 15
CASSQDLAKNIQYF | TGTGCCAGCAGCCAAGACCTAGCCAAAAACATTCAGTACTTC | . | TRBV3-1/TRBV3-2 | . | TRBJ2-4 | 14
CAWSRGGAYNEQFF | TGTGCCTGGAGTCGAGGGGGCGCCTACAATGAGCAGTTCTTC | . | TRBV30 | TRBD1 | TRBJ2-1 | 14